This T cell receptor beta chain was recorded in a study of shared clonotypes between healthy human individuals. For the study at large: Serving as donors were a couple of women and three men, whose ages spanned 18 to 49.

This clone showed up just once. With V trimmed by 5 bases and J by 4 bases, 2 bases remained unmatched. This CDR3 spans 12 amino acids. CDR1 and CDR2 from the germline V gene are GTSNPN and SVGIG (reference sequence). Sequencing used immunoSEQ multiplex PCR; TCRdb keeps in-frame clones, though not all of them. The sample carries approximately 350,000 clones, 96% recorded once. The specimen was memory CD8+ T cells sorted from blood. The subset was: CD45RO+ cells pooled with CCR7-negative TemRA cells. The TCR sequence derives from a young man in good health. V and J are TRBV30 and TRBJ1-3; 7 nucleotides match TRBD1. CDR3 in amino acids: CAWDRAGNTIYF. DNA for the CDR3: TGTGCCTGGGACAGGGCCGGAAACACCATATATTTT.